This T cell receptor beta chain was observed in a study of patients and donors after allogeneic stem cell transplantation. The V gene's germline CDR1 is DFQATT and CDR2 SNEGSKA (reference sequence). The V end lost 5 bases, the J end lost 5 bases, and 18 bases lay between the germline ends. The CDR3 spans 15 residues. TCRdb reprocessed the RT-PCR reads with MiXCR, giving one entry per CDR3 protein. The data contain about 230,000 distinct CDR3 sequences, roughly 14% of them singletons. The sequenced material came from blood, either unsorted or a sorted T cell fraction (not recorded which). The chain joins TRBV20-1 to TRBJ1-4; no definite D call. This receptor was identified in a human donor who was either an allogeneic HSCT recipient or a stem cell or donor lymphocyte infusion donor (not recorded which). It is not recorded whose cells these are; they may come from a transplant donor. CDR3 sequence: CSAAGLDLGNEKLFF. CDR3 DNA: TGCAGTGCTGCGGGCTTGGACCTGGGGAATGAAAAACTGTTTTTT.